The subject of this entry is one TCR beta chain. Per the study methods: Estimates of nucleated cell counts were drawn from the amplification of reference gene primers. Data came from immunoSEQ multiplex PCR; TCRdb stores just in-frame clones and leaves some out. V, J and clone size derive from that table, while D and trimming were established from the DNA sequence. The sample shows tens of thousands of clones, more than 70% of them seen only once. This record comes from a study of blood T cell repertoires in COVID-19. Across the study: Samples representing acute and convalescent COVID-19 were sourced from the United States, Italy and Spain. Sample material is recorded as cDNA or gDNA derived from T cells, B-cell-depleted T cells, or PBMCs.

The CDR3 covers 14 residues. V lost 1 base and J 2 bases, leaving 11 bases between the germline ends. Germline lookup yields CDR1 SQVTM and CDR2 ANQGSEA. V usage is TRBV29-1 and J usage is TRBJ1-2; D gene uncertain. This TCR was sampled from a man older than 75 with acute or convalescent COVID-19. The specimen was peripheral blood. CDR3 sequence: CSVEVREGNYGYTF. CDR3 nucleotides: TGCAGCGTTGAAGTCCGGGAAGGAAACTATGGCTACACCTTC.